Each of the 25 T cell receptor beta chains below was sequenced from the same sample in a study of blood T cell repertoires in COVID-19. Assay used: immunoSEQ multiplex PCR; TCRdb lists only in-frame clones, some missing. The repertoire holds under 300,000 clones, about nine tenths seen once, with around 5.9% in the top ten. Sequenced: peripheral blood. Source of these receptors: a man in his sixties with acute or convalescent COVID-19.

This sequence joins TRBV14 and TRBJ2-3, with TRBD2 matching 9 bases. CDR1 is SGHDN and CDR2 is FVKESK in the germline V gene. This CDR3 comprises 16 residues. With 3 bases clipped from V and 2 bases from J, the junction kept 6 bases outside the gene matches. The CDR3 reads CASSQRLAASTDTQYF. CDR3 nucleotide sequence: TGTGCCAGCAGCCAGCGACTAGCGGCGTCCACAGATACGCAGTATTTT.

This clone has a handful of counts. The chain is built from TRBV28 and TRBJ2-4, with 11 bases matching TRBD1. V lost 3 bases and J lost 1; bases outside the gene matches: 8. Germline loops: CDR1 MDHEN, CDR2 SYDVKM. The CDR3 consists of 18 residues. The CDR3, as DNA: TGTGCCAGCAGTTTTGGACAGGGGGCATCATTCGCCAAAAACATTCAGTACTTC. Translating it yields CASSFGQGASFAKNIQYF.

The CDR3 region is CSVERARDTEAFF. The CDR3 bases are TGCAGCGTTGAAAGGGCCAGGGACACTGAAGCTTTCTTT. The rearrangement joins TRBV29-1 to TRBJ1-1; weak D call: TRBD1 (5 bases). In germline, CDR1 is SQVTM, CDR2 ANQGSEA. Trimming took 2 bases from V and 3 from J, leaving 10 bases between them. The CDR3 has 13 amino acids. Combining the CDR3 with reference TRBV29-1 and TRBJ1-1 gives the whole variable domain SAVISQKPSRDICQRGTSLTIQCQVDSQVTMMFWYRQQPGQSLTLIATANQGSEATYESGFVIDKFPISRPNLTFSTLTVSNMSPEDSSIYLCSVERARDTEAFFGQGTRLTVV.

V gene TRBV5-1 combines with J gene TRBJ1-2; a possible D gene is TRBD1 (5 bases). V lost 4 bases and J 0 bases, leaving 16 bases between the germline ends. This CDR3 comprises 16 residues. CDR1 SGHRS and CDR2 YFSETQ come from the germline V gene. CDR3 sequence (DNA): TGCGCCAGCAGCCCGGGTCGACAGCCCCCTAACTATGGCTACACCTTC. As protein: CASSPGRQPPNYGYTF.

This chain connects TRBV24-1 to TRBJ2-3; weak D call: TRBD1 (6 bases). The CDR3 has 17 amino acids. Trimming took 0 bases from V and 0 from J, leaving 12 bases between them. From germline, CDR1 is KGHDR and CDR2 SFDVKD. CDR3 bases: TGTGCCACCAGTGATTTGGGACACCAGGGGAGCACAGATACGCAGTATTTT. Its translation is CATSDLGHQGSTDTQYF.

The DNA of the CDR3 is TGTGCCTGGAGTCGCGACAGGGTCGCCACCGGGGAGCTGTTTTTT. This gives the protein CAWSRDRVATGELFF. J is TRBJ2-2 and V is TRBV30; the match to TRBD1 covers 7 bases. This CDR3 has 15 residues. CDR1 GTSNPN and CDR2 SVGIG come from the germline V gene (reference sequence). With V trimmed by 2 bases and J by 4 bases, 7 bases remained unmatched.

This sequence joins TRBV5-1 and TRBJ1-1; D unclear. CDR3 size: 15 residues. V was shortened by 5 bases and J by 1 base, with 15 bases between the two germline ends. The germline V gene has CDR1 SGHRS and CDR2 YFSETQ. The CDR3 DNA reads TGCGCCAGCAGTCCAATACCGACTGGGAACACTGAAGCTTTCTTT. It translates to CASSPIPTGNTEAFF.

The CDR3 protein is CSVGQGSNNEKLFF. The CDR3 nucleotides read TGCAGCGTGGGACAGGGGTCAAATAATGAAAAACTGTTTTTT. J is TRBJ1-4 and V is TRBV29-1, with 10 bases matching TRBD1. V shed 6 bases, J shed 4 bases, and the junction held 5 bases outside the gene matches. Germline V lookup: CDR1 SQVTM, CDR2 ANQGSEA. The CDR3 spans 14 residues.

The genes are TRBV4-3 and TRBJ2-4; D is unresolved. V gave up 0 bases and J gave up 9 bases, with 12 bases separating them. Looked up from germline, CDR1 is LGHNA and CDR2 is YSLEER. This CDR3 is built from 14 residues. The CDR3 spells CASSQEVRPRIQYF. The CDR3 DNA is TGCGCCAGCAGCCAAGAGGTCAGGCCGCGCATTCAGTACTTC.

J is TRBJ2-1 and V is TRBV18; a weak D match, TRBD2 (6 bases). V was pared by 2 bases and J by 8 bases, with 13 bases between. This CDR3 comprises 14 residues. Per germline, CDR1 KGHSH and CDR2 LQKENI. The CDR3 DNA follows: TGTGCCAGCTCACCAGCGGGGTGGGTGGATGAGCAGTTCTTC. This codes for CASSPAGWVDEQFF.

This clone occurred once. This chain joins TRBV2 and TRBJ1-1, with a possible D match to TRBD1 (5 bases). Trimming took 3 bases from V and 2 from J, leaving 10 bases between them. Germline-derived CDR1 and CDR2 are SNHLY and FYNNEI. This CDR3 comprises 14 residues. CDR3 in amino acids: CASSDSRVNTEAFF. Written as DNA, the CDR3 is TGTGCCAGCAGTGACAGCAGGGTAAACACTGAAGCTTTCTTT. Drawing the rest from reference TRBV2 and TRBJ1-1, the complete variable domain is EPEVTQTPSHQVTQMGQEVILRCVPISNHLYFYWYRQILGQKVEFLVSFYNNEISEKSEIFDDQFSVERPDGSNFTLKIRSTKLEDSAMYFCASSDSRVNTEAFFGQGTRLTVV.

The V gene is TRBV5-1, the J gene TRBJ1-3; TRBD1 matches at 8 bases. CDR3 length: 16 residues. V lost 3 bases, J lost 0 bases, and 5 bases stayed unmatched. The germline V gene has CDR1 SGHRS and CDR2 YFSETQ. The CDR3, as DNA: TGCGCCAGCAGCTCCACAGGGGGAGCCTCTGGAAACACCATATATTTT. It is translated as CASSSTGGASGNTIYF.

V usage is TRBV2 and J usage is TRBJ1-1; TRBD1 matches at 10 bases. V trimming: 5 bases; J trimming: 10 bases; junction bases outside the gene matches: 10. Germline CDR1 SNHLY, CDR2 FYNNEI. This CDR3 spans 14 amino acids. CDR3 DNA: TGTGCCAGCAGTCCCCGCCGACAGGGGGCAGGAGCTTTCTTT. It translates to CASSPRRQGAGAFF.

The V call is TRBV7-2, the J call TRBJ1-1, with TRBD1 matching 8 bases. The CDR3 extends over 14 amino acids. Germline V gives CDR1 SGHTA, CDR2 FQGNSA. After removal of 4 bases from V and 4 bases from J, the junction contained 5 bases not matched to a gene. In DNA form, the CDR3 reads TGTGCCAGCAGCTACATAACAGGGGGCACTGAAGCTTTCTTT. Translation gives CASSYITGGTEAFF.

This clone came up a few times. The chain joins TRBV6-1 to TRBJ2-1; D is uncertain. CDR1 is MNHNS and CDR2 is SASEGT in the germline V gene. This CDR3 has 14 residues. V gave up 2 bases and J gave up 0 bases, with 5 bases separating them. The CDR3 loop reads CASSERSSYNEQFF. Here the CDR3 DNA reads TGTGCCAGCAGTGAAAGGAGCTCCTACAATGAGCAGTTCTTC.

This chain's CDR3 is CASSSTGGTDTQYF. The CDR3 DNA reads TGTGCCAGCAGTTCGACAGGTGGCACAGATACGCAGTATTTT. The chain recombines TRBV6-5 with TRBJ2-3; a possible D gene is TRBD1 (6 bases). CDR1 MNHEY and CDR2 SVGAGI come from the germline V gene. The CDR3 runs 14 residues. Trimming removed 4 bases from V and 1 base from J, with 9 bases in between.

The count of this clone is one. This chain links TRBV11-3 with TRBJ2-7, with 7 bases that match TRBD1. This CDR3 has 14 residues. V trimming: 10 bases; J trimming: 4 bases; junction bases outside the gene matches: 13. The germline CDR1 and CDR2 sequences are SGHNT and YENEEA. In nucleotides, the CDR3 is TGTGCCACCTCACAGGGGACCTCGGCTTACGAGCAGTACTTC. This sequence encodes CATSQGTSAYEQYF.

This clone was counted a few times. The chain has TRBV18 and TRBJ1-1, with a tentative D call TRBD1 (5 bases). CDR3 size: 16 residues. V lost 6 bases and J lost 1, with 18 bases in between. Germline CDR1 and CDR2: KGHSH and LQKENI. The CDR3 is CASSPIDSLGNTEAFF. The CDR3 nucleotides are TGTGCCAGCTCGCCTATCGACAGTTTAGGGAACACTGAAGCTTTCTTT.

V and J are TRBV6-2 or TRBV6-3 and TRBJ1-2; no clear D. The CDR3 is 14 residues long. V gave up 5 bases and J gave up 8 bases, with 18 bases separating them. The germline V gene encodes CDR1 MNHEY and CDR2 SVGEGT. CDR3 protein: CASSPRFEGGGYTF. The CDR3 region has the DNA TGTGCCAGCAGTCCACGGTTTGAGGGAGGAGGCTACACCTTC.

V gene TRBV29-1 combines with J gene TRBJ2-1; maybe TRBD2 (6 bases). Germline-derived CDR1 and CDR2 are SQVTM and ANQGSEA. V was clipped by 4 bases and J by 7 bases, with 14 bases between them. This CDR3 has 13 residues. CDR3 sequence reads: CSVGREPVNEQFF. The CDR3 DNA reads as TGCAGCGTTGGGAGGGAGCCTGTGAATGAGCAGTTCTTC.

CDR3 region: CASSLDGSGRVNTGELFF. CDR3 bases: TGTGCCAGCAGCTTAGATGGTAGCGGGAGAGTTAACACCGGGGAGCTGTTTTTT. The rearrangement joins TRBV11-3 to TRBJ2-2; 9 positions match TRBD2. Germline V gives CDR1 SGHNT, CDR2 YENEEA. The CDR3 covers 18 residues. Losses at the gene ends were 0 bases for V and 2 bases for J; bases not matched to a gene: 7. Combining the CDR3 with reference TRBV11-3 and TRBJ2-2 gives the whole variable domain EAGVVQSPRYKIIEKKQPVAFWCNPISGHNTLYWYLQNLGQGPELLIRYENEEAVDDSQLPKDRFSAERLKGVDSTLKIQPAELGDSAVYLCASSLDGSGRVNTGELFFGEGSRLTVL.

As for this clone: Different DNA sequences within this sample yield the same CDR3. This chain uses TRBV5-1 with TRBJ1-2, with TRBD1 matching 8 bases. There are 13 residues in the CDR3. The V and J ends lost 4 bases and 4 bases, in that order; junction bases with no gene match: 3. Germline V gives CDR1 SGHRS, CDR2 YFSETQ. The CDR3 sequence: CASSPDRGYGYTF. The CDR3 DNA reads as TGCGCCAGCAGCCCAGACAGGGGCTATGGCTACACCTTC.

The chain couples TRBV19 to TRBJ1-5; D may be TRBD1 (6 bases). The V end was cut by 7 bases, the J end by 5 bases, with 24 bases between. The germline V gene has CDR1 LNHDA and CDR2 SQIVND (reference sequence). The CDR3 loop spans 17 amino acids. This CDR3 reads CASTPIAVRGVDQPQHF. DNA of the CDR3: TGTGCCAGTACCCCTATAGCCGTCAGGGGAGTTGATCAGCCCCAGCATTTT.

This chain uses TRBV29-1 with TRBJ1-1; D may be TRBD1 (5 bases). The CDR3 runs 14 residues. Trimming left V 3 bases short and J 2 bases short, with 13 bases between. Germline V gives CDR1 SQVTM, CDR2 ANQGSEA. The CDR3 DNA is TGCAGCGTTGATGATGGGGGACTTAACACTGAAGCTTTCTTT. Protein product: CSVDDGGLNTEAFF.

This sequence joins TRBV7-9 and TRBJ2-3; D gene unclear. Germline lookup yields CDR1 SEHNR and CDR2 FQNEAQ (reference sequence). V was clipped by 3 bases and J by 6 bases, with 10 bases between them. The CDR3 runs 13 residues. CDR3 bases: TGTGCCAGCAGCTTCCCCAATCGGGATACGCAGTATTTT. Translation gives CASSFPNRDTQYF.